The present TCR beta chain was sequenced within a study of tumor and adjacent non-tumor tissue in lung cancer. V lost 11 bases, J lost 6 bases, and 14 bases stayed unmatched. CDR3 length: 14 amino acids. CDR1 and CDR2 (germline): SGHVS, FQNEAQ. Three rounds of nested PCR, following a modified ARM-PCR protocol, produced the TCRbeta library. TCRdb passed the multiplex PCR reads through MiXCR, listing each CDR3 protein once. The profile shows fewer than 120,000 distinct CDR3 sequences, 75% to 90% of them singletons. No cell sorting was done before RNA was extracted from the tissue. The chain joins TRBV7-8 to TRBJ1-1, with 8 positions matching TRBD1. Input material: lung tumor tissue. This sequence was found in a man between 65 and 79 years old with non-small cell lung cancer. In nucleotides, the CDR3 is TGTGCCGGCACCCAGGGGGCTCGTAACGCTGAAGCTTTCTTT. Amino acid sequence: CAGTQGARNAEAFF.